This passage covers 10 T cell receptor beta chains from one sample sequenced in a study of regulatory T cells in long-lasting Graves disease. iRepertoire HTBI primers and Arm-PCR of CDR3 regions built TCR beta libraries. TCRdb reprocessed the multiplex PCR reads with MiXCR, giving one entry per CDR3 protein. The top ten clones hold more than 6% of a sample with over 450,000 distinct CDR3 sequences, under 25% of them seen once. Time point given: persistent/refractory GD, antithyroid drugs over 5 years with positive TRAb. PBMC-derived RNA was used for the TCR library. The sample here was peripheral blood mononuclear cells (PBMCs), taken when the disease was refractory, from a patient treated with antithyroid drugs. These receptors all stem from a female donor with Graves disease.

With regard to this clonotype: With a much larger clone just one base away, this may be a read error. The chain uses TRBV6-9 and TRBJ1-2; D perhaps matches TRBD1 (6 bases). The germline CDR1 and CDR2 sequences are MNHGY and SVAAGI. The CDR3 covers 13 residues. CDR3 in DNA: TGTGCCAGCGGTTACGGCAGGGGCTATGGCTACACCTTC. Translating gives CASGYGRGYGYTF.

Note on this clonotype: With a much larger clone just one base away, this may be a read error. The CDR3 nucleotides are TGTGCCAGCAGCCCGGATCCGGGACCCGGAGAAGCTTTCTTT. Protein: CASSPDPGPGEAFF. The V and J genes are TRBV28 and TRBJ1-1, with D perhaps TRBD1 (5 bases). CDR1 and CDR2 from the germline V gene are MDHEN and SYDVKM. The length of the CDR3 is 14 residues. Trimming removed 6 bases from V and 8 bases from J, with 19 bases in between.

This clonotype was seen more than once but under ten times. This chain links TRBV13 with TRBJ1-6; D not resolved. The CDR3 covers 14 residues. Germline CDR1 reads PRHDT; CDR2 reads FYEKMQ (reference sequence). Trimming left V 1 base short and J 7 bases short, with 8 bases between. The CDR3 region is CASSLVQPNSPLHF. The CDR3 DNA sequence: TGTGCCAGCAGCTTAGTTCAACCCAATTCACCCCTCCACTTT.

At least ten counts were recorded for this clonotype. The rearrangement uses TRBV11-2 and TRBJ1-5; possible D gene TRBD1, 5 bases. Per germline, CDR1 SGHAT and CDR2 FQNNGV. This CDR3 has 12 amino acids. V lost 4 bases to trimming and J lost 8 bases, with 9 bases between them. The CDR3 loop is CASSSPGEPQHF. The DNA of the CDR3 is TGTGCCAGCAGCTCCCCGGGGGAGCCCCAGCATTTT.

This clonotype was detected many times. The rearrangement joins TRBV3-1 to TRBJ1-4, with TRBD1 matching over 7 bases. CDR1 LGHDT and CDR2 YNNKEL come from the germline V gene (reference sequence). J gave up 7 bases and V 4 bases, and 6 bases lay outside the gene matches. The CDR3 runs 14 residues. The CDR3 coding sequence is TGTGCCAGCAGCCTAAGGACAGGAAGTGAAAAACTGTTTTTT. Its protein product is CASSLRTGSEKLFF. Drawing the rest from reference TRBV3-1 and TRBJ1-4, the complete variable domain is DTAVSQTPKYLVTQMGNDKSIKCEQNLGHDTMYWYKQDSKKFLKIMFSYNNKELIINETVPNRFSPKSPDKAHLNLHINSLELGDSAVYFCASSLRTGSEKLFFGSGTQLSVL.

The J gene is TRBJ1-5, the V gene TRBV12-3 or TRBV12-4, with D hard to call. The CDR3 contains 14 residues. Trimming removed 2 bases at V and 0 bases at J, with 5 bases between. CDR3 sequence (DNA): TGTGCCAGCAGTTTATCGACTAGCAATCAGCCCCAGCATTTT. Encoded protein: CASSLSTSNQPQHF.

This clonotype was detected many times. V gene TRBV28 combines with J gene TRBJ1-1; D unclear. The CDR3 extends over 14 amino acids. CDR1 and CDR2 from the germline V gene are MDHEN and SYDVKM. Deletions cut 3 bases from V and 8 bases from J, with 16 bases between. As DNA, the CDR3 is TGTGCCAGCAGTTTTCGCAGCGGACTAGCAGAAGCTTTCTTT. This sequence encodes CASSFRSGLAEAFF.

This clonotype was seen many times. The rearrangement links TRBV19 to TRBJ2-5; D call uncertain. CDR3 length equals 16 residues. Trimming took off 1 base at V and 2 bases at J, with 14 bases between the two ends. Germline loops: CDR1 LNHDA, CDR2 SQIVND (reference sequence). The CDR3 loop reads CASSIGGPGLQETQYF. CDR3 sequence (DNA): TGTGCCAGTAGTATAGGGGGTCCAGGCTTACAAGAGACCCAGTACTTC. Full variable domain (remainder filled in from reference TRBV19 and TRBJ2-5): DGGITQSPKYLFRKEGQNVTLSCEQNLNHDAMYWYRQDPGQGLRLIYYSQIVNDFQKGDIAEGYSVSREKKESFPLTVTSAQKNPTAFYLCASSIGGPGLQETQYFGPGTRLLVL.

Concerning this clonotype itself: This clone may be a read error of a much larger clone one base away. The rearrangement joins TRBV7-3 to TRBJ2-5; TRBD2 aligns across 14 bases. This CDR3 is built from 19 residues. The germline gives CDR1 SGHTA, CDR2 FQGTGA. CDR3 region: CANSLGLAGGTPHQETQYF. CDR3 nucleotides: TGTGCCAACAGCCTTGGACTAGCGGGGGGCACGCCTCACCAAGAGACCCAGTACTTC.

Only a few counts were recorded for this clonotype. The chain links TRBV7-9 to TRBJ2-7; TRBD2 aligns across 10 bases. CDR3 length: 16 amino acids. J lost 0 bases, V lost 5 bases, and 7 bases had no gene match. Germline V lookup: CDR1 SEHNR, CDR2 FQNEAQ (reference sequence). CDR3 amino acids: CASSATLAGPSYEQYF. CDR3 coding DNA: TGTGCCAGCAGCGCCACACTAGCGGGACCCTCCTACGAGCAGTACTTC.